The 2 T cell receptor beta chains presented below share a single source sample, sequenced in a study of blood T cells in healthy people across ages. A second PCR, run for about 7 to 12 cycles, used a sample-barcoded 5' primer plus a J-beta primer mix. Each CDR3 protein is one row after TCRdb ran MiXCR on the 5' RACE reads. The sample comprises approximately 960,000 distinct CDR3 sequences, around 29% of which are singletons, and 9.5% to 13% rests with the top ten. These sequences were also reported in another study, on T cells of mothers and their children.

Material: blood. The receptors here all came from a woman in her 40s in good health.

Notes on this clonotype: This may arise from a read error, as a much more abundant clone is one base away. The chain combines TRBV9 with TRBJ2-1; 7 bases align to TRBD2. Germline V gene lookup returns CDR1 SGDLS and CDR2 YYNGEE. V gave up 0 bases and J gave up 2 bases; unmatched junction bases: 8. The CDR3 is 17 residues long. The CDR3 coding sequence is TGTGCCAGCAGCGTAGCTCCCGCGGGGGTCCCCTACAATGAGCAGTTCTTC. The encoded protein is CASSVAPAGVPYNEQFF.

This clonotype appeared many times. V gene TRBV5-5 combines with J gene TRBJ2-5, with a weak D call TRBD2 (5 bases). CDR1 SGHKS and CDR2 YYEKEE come from the germline V gene (reference sequence). The CDR3 covers 14 residues. V lost 2 bases and J lost 0, with 8 bases in between. The CDR3 region has the DNA TGTGCCAGCAGCTTTCGGGGTTACCAAGAGACCCAGTACTTC. Its protein is CASSFRGYQETQYF.